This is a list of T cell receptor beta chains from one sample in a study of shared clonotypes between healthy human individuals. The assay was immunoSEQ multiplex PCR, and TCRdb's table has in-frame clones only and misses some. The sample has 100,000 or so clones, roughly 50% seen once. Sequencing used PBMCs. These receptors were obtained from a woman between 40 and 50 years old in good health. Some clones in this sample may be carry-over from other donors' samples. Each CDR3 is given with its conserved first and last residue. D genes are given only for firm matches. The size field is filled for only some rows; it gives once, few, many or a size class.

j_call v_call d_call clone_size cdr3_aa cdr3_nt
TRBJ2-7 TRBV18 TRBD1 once CASSPLGQGVAREQYF TGTGCCAGCTCACCGCTGGGACAGGGGGTAGCCCGGGAGCAGTACTTC
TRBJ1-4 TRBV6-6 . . CASSSPQRSGDEKLFF TGTGCCAGCAGTTCCCCCCAACGGAGCGGGGATGAAAAACTGTTTTTT
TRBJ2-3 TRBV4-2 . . CASSQAGGTQYF TGTGCCAGCAGCCAAGCCGGGGGTACGCAGTATTTT
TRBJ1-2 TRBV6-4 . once CASSDWGRGYTF TGTGCCAGCAGTGACTGGGGCCGGGGCTACACCTTC
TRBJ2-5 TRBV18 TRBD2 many CASSPFPGLAARETQYF TGTGCCAGCTCACCATTTCCAGGACTAGCGGCCAGGGAGACCCAGTACTTC
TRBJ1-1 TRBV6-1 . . CASRSLTGQNTEAFF TGTGCCAGCAGATCCCTTACGGGACAGAACACTGAAGCTTTCTTT
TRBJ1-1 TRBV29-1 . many CSVGREGTEAFF TGCAGCGTTGGCAGGGAGGGCACTGAAGCTTTCTTT
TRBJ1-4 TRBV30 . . CAWRDGFNEKLFF TGTGCCTGGAGGGACGGATTTAATGAAAAACTGTTTTTT
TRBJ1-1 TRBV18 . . CASSTSMNTEAFF TGTGCCAGCTCAACCAGTATGAACACTGAAGCTTTCTTT
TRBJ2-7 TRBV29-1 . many CSVGFDPYYEQYF TGCAGCGTTGGATTTGACCCTTACTACGAGCAGTACTTC
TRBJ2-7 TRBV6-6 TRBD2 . CASSFTLAGEQYF TGTGCCAGCAGTTTCACCCTAGCGGGGGAGCAGTACTTC